This T cell receptor (beta chain) was sequenced in a study of T-cell memory formation after mild COVID-19. Overall study: The TCR clusters were mostly specific to one donor. Whole-study results and caveats: Clones shrinking from day 15 to 85 showed even CD4/CD8 mixes; later expanders tilted CD4+.

V was cut by 9 bases and J by 8 bases, with 13 bases left in between. The germline CDR1 and CDR2 sequences are KGHDR and SFDVKD. This CDR3 has 12 residues. TCRdb recomputed calls from the 5' RACE reads with MiXCR, one row per CDR3 protein. The profile shows fewer than 150,000 distinct CDR3 sequences, 11% to 15% of them singletons. About this clonotype itself: As yet, its antigen is unknown.

The source material was PBMCs or a T cell subset sorted from them (not recorded which). The chain has TRBV24-1 and TRBJ2-1; maybe TRBD2 (5 bases). The sequence derives from an adult woman who had mild COVID-19 (a few samples of this study predate the infection). Cell type and time point are not known. For the CDR3, the DNA is TGTGCCACCTCCTCCAGTAGCGATGAGCAGTTCTTC. It is translated as CATSSSSDEQFF.